Ten or more counts support the clone carrying this TCR beta chain. Its antigen is as yet unknown. Germline assignment: CDR1 MNHEY and CDR2 SMNVEV (reference sequence). Trimming left V 3 bases short and J 14 bases short, with 13 bases between. This CDR3 contains 11 residues. In TCRdb, the 5' RACE reads were re-called with MiXCR into one record per CDR3 protein. Of 450,000 to 550,000 distinct CDR3 sequences listed, approximately 5.3% are singletons. These data originate in a study of CD8 T cells in ankylosing spondylitis. Overall study results and limits: What seemed typical of ankylosing spondylitis blood was a TCR beta motif built from several highly homologous variants.

The chain carries TRBV27 and TRBJ2-5; D is unclear. This sequence was found in a male donor with ankylosing spondylitis. Input material: blood, either unsorted or a sorted T cell fraction (not recorded which). The CDR3 DNA reads TGTGCCAGCAGTTTCGGGCTATCTCTTTACTTC. Encoded protein: CASSFGLSLYF.